A single sample is the source of the 7 T cell receptor beta chains below, sequenced in a study of blood T cells in healthy people across ages. A sample-barcoded 5' primer and a J-beta primer mix were used in a second PCR of roughly 7 to 11 cycles. One entry per CDR3 protein, called by TCRdb with MiXCR from the 5' RACE reads. The data show hundreds of thousands of distinct CDR3 sequences, around 50% seen once. The sequenced sample was blood. The receptors shown here come from an elderly man in good health.

The chain links TRBV12-3 or TRBV12-4 to TRBJ2-4, with D maybe TRBD1 (6 bases). Near its end, the DNA agrees better with TRBJ2-7, so the J call may be wrong. The CDR3 contains 13 residues. CDR3: CASRSGQSYEQYF. CDR3 DNA: TGTGCCAGCAGGAGCGGACAGAGCTACGAGCAGTACTTC.

The gene calls are TRBV20-1 and TRBJ1-6; perhaps TRBD1 as D (6 bases). The CDR3 extends over 18 amino acids. The germline V gene has CDR1 DFQATT and CDR2 SNEGSKA (reference sequence). Deletions cut 0 bases from V and 7 bases from J, with 22 bases between. CDR3 in DNA: TGCAGTGCTAGAGATCCCGTACAGGGCTCGATGTTGAATTCACCCCTCCACTTT. Translating it yields CSARDPVQGSMLNSPLHF.

This clonotype occurred a few times. The chain is built from TRBV9 and TRBJ2-3, with 8 bases that match TRBD2. The CDR3 loop spans 19 amino acids. Trimming at V came to 4 bases and at J to 0 bases, leaving 16 bases not matched to a gene. Germline CDR1 and CDR2: SGDLS and YYNGEE. The DNA for the CDR3 is TGTGCCAGCAGCAATAGCGGAGCGGGAGACATCCTTAGCACAGATACGCAGTATTTT. Amino acid sequence: CASSNSGAGDILSTDTQYF.

This clonotype was recorded a few times. The CDR3 loop is CSARDAGTREQYF. The CDR3 nucleotides are TGCAGTGCTAGAGACGCGGGGACAAGGGAGCAGTACTTC. V usage is TRBV20-1 and J usage is TRBJ2-7, with D perhaps assigned TRBD1 or TRBD2 (6 bases each). The CDR3 runs to 13 residues. Per germline, CDR1 DFQATT and CDR2 SNEGSKA (reference sequence). V dropped 0 bases and J dropped 7 bases, with 13 bases sitting between them.

The CDR3 DNA sequence: TGTGCCACCCATATAAGACAGGGCCAAGAGACCCAGTACTTC. Translated, it gives CATHIRQGQETQYF. The chain recombines TRBV5-4 with TRBJ2-5; 7 bases fit TRBD1. The germline V gene encodes CDR1 SGHNT and CDR2 YYREEE (reference sequence). The CDR3 contains 14 residues. V dropped 9 bases and J dropped 1; count of bases not matched to a gene: 9.

This rearrangement joins TRBV9 to TRBJ2-1, with 8 nucleotides matching TRBD1. V lost 7 bases, J lost 10 bases, and 16 bases stayed unmatched. Germline assignment: CDR1 SGDLS and CDR2 YYNGEE. This CDR3 has 15 amino acids. The CDR3 DNA reads as TGTGCCAGCCAATCAGGCGGACAGGGTGAAGGCGAGCAGTTCTTC. It specifies CASQSGGQGEGEQFF.

The rearrangement uses TRBV14 and TRBJ2-7; a possible D gene is TRBD1 (7 bases). The CDR3 consists of 15 residues. Germline CDR1 is SGHDN and CDR2 is FVKESK. V was pared by 4 bases and J by 6 bases, with 19 bases between. The CDR3 DNA reads as TGTGCCAGCAGCCGGGCGGCCAGGGGGGTGAGCGAGCAGTACTTC. This translates into CASSRAARGVSEQYF.